This paragraph reports one T cell receptor (beta chain). The antigen is undetermined. This record comes from a study of human T cells and chemical hapten exposure. Study-wide results and limits: There were significantly more large CDR3 similarity clusters among expanded TCRs than among controls. Among TCRs, those above 1 in 1000 frequency were unaffected by DPC sensitization.

Germline V lookup: CDR1 ENHRY, CDR2 SYGVKD. The CDR3 extends over 15 amino acids. With V trimmed by 6 bases and J by 4 bases, 6 bases remained unmatched. Single cDNA molecules in the library carried unique molecular identifiers attached during preparation. MiXCR, run by TCRdb on the RACE reads, gives a single entry per CDR3 protein. The sample has tens of thousands of distinct CDR3 sequences, about 6.3% seen once. Time point specified: patch test 1, 2 weeks after DPC sensitization. Treatment: therapeutic diphenylcyclopropenone sensitization with weekly scalp DPC. Total RNA came from unfractionated whole blood.

This chain links TRBV10-3 with TRBJ2-1; 10 bases are shared with TRBD1. The clonotype originates from a woman aged 25 to 39 with alopecia areata. Some clones in this sample may be carry-over from other donors' samples. Source: whole blood, taken in connection with sensitization to the hapten diphenylcyclopropenone (DPC). CDR3 bases: TGTGCCATCAGAGAGGGACAGGGGCGTTACAATGAGCAGTTCTTC. Translation gives CAIREGQGRYNEQFF.